This T cell receptor (beta chain) emerged from a study of T-cell memory formation after mild COVID-19. Study at large: Most TCR clusters belonged to a single donor.

This clonotype has a handful of counts. What it binds is not known. Each CDR3 protein gets one entry after TCRdb re-called the 5' RACE reads with MiXCR. The table has 200,000 to 250,000 distinct CDR3 sequences, over 8.5% seen once. The ends were cut back, 10 bases at V and 1 base at J, with 3 bases in the middle. CDR1 and CDR2 (germline): MNHNY, SVGAGI (reference sequence). This CDR3 contains 10 residues. Study findings and constraints: Proof of SARS-CoV-2 specificity was absent for the second-wave clones that crested on day 37. Pre-infection memory already had some responding clones, implying cross-reactive memory joined. Mainly CM and EM harbored the contracting CD4+ clones; mainly EMRA harbored the CD8+ ones.

The rearrangement links TRBV6-6 to TRBJ2-3; D is undetermined. Sequencing was carried out using PBMCs or a T cell subset sorted from them (not recorded which). This TCR derives from a man between 18 and 29 years old who had mild COVID-19 (a few samples of this study predate the infection). Cell type and time point are not known. CDR3 nucleotide sequence: TGTGCCACCGGCACAGATACGCAGTATTTT. This encodes CATGTDTQYF.